This TCR beta chain came from a study of T cell responses to AZD1222 COVID-19 vaccine. TCRdb keeps only in-frame clones here, not all; method: immunoSEQ multiplex PCR. This sample carries about 110,000 clones, around 87% of them seen once, and the ten largest clones take 1.2%. This CDR3 is built from 12 residues. V lost 7 bases and J lost 2, with 8 bases in between. The germline V gene encodes CDR1 LNHDA and CDR2 SQIVND (reference sequence). The rearrangement uses TRBV19 and TRBJ1-2, with TRBD1 as a possible D gene (6 bases). The sequenced sample was peripheral blood, obtained on day 0 of AZD1222 vaccination. The clonotype comes from an adult in good health. Written as DNA, the CDR3 is TGTGCCAGTAACACAGGGAACTATGGCTACACCTTC. Its translation: CASNTGNYGYTF.